The 7 T cell receptor beta chains in this list originate from one sample, sequenced in a study of preoperative IRX-2 immunotherapy in early breast cancer (dated by TCRdb to the late 2010s). Libraries were built with the immunoSEQ multiplex PCR assay. TCRdb holds this immuneACCESS table with in-frame rearrangements only. Some clones are missing; in checked studies, unresolved V genes explain under half, and the rest has no known cause. The sample table records about 89,000 clones; approximately 90% of these occur just once. The ten largest clones represent about 2% of the sample. This specimen's treatment or condition label, interpreted: preoperative locoregional IRX-2 cytokine immunotherapy. The source material was tumor tissue, sampled after IRX-2 immunotherapy. The receptors stem from a human donor with breast cancer.

V gene TRBV5-1 combines with J gene TRBJ2-1; perhaps TRBD2 as D (5 bases). The V gene's germline CDR1 is SGHRS and CDR2 YFSETQ. The CDR3 has 17 residues. V lost 7 bases, J lost 0 bases, and 20 bases lay in between. This CDR3 reads CASGFPSSATSYNEQFF. DNA for the CDR3: TGCGCCAGCGGGTTCCCTAGTAGCGCCACCTCCTACAATGAGCAGTTCTTC.

The chain carries TRBV15 and TRBJ2-7; D is ambiguous. The CDR3 is made up of 15 amino acids. Trimming removed 3 bases from V and 2 bases from J, with 14 bases in between. CDR1 LNHNV and CDR2 YYDKDF come from the germline V gene (reference sequence). The CDR3 DNA reads TGTGCCACCAGCAGCTCTTTTACTACAGCCTACGAGCAGTACTTC. Translated: CATSSSFTTAYEQYF. The complete variable domain, with remaining parts taken from reference TRBV15 and TRBJ2-7, reads DAMVIQNPRYQVTQFGKPVTLSCSQTLNHNVMYWYQQKSSQAPKLLFHYYDKDFNNEADTPDNFQSRRPNTSFCFLDIRSPGLGDTAMYLCATSSSFTTAYEQYFGPGTRLTVT.

This chain joins TRBV14 and TRBJ2-1; D ambiguous. This CDR3 spans 13 amino acids. Germline V gene lookup returns CDR1 SGHDN and CDR2 FVKESK. The V and J ends lost 4 bases and 8 bases respectively, with 12 bases between them. Here the CDR3 DNA reads TGTGCCAGCAGCCTCTGGGGTGAGGATGAGCAGTTCTTC. This translates into CASSLWGEDEQFF.

The chain employs TRBV7-7 and TRBJ1-5; the match to TRBD1 covers 11 bases. The trim removed 6 bases at V and 5 bases at J, leaving 3 bases unmatched. Germline V gene lookup returns CDR1 SSHAT and CDR2 FNYEAQ (reference sequence). This CDR3 has 14 residues. CDR3 bases: TGTGCCAGCAGTGGGACAGGGGGTTATCAGCCCCAGCATTTT. The encoded protein is CASSGTGGYQPQHF.

The chain combines TRBV7-1 with TRBJ1-1, with D possibly matching TRBD1 (5 bases). TRBV7-1 has ORF status, its function being uncertain. Trimming removed 5 bases at V and 3 bases at J, with 13 bases between. CDR3 length: 14 amino acids. The CDR3 sequence: CASSPGFFDTEAFF. CDR3 nucleotides: TGTGCCAGCAGCCCAGGGTTTTTCGACACTGAAGCTTTCTTT.

The chain employs TRBV6-8 and TRBJ1-1; 7 bases are a match to TRBD1. The length of the CDR3 is 15 residues. V lost 2 bases to trimming and J lost 5 bases; unmatched junction nucleotides: 8. Germline V lookup: CDR1 MNHGY, CDR2 SAAAGT. Here the CDR3 reads CASSYQGGAGTEAFF. CDR3 bases: TGTGCCAGCAGTTACCAAGGGGGCGCGGGGACTGAAGCTTTCTTT.

V gene TRBV6-8 combines with J gene TRBJ1-2, with TRBD1 as a possible D gene (6 bases). The V end was cut by 11 bases, the J end by 6 bases, with 19 bases between. The CDR3 runs 13 residues. CDR1 is MNHGY, CDR2 SAAAGT, per germline. CDR3 nucleotides: TGTGCCCACAACGTAGGGGGGCGCAATGGCTACACCTTC. Amino acids: CAHNVGGRNGYTF.